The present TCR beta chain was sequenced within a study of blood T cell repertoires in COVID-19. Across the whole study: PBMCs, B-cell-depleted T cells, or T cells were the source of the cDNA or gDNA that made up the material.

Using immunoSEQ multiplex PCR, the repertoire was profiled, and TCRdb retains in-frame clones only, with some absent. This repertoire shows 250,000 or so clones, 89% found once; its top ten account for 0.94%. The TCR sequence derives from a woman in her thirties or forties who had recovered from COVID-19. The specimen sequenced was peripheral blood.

CDR3 region: CAIATRARTGELFF. CDR3 sequence (DNA): TGTGCCATCGCGACTAGAGCTCGCACCGGGGAGCTGTTTTTT. The V and J genes are TRBV7-8 and TRBJ2-2, with a weak D call TRBD2 (6 bases). This CDR3 spans 14 amino acids. Per germline, CDR1 SGHVS and CDR2 FQNEAQ. V was trimmed by 10 bases and J by 4 bases, leaving 16 bases between them.